This TCR beta chain is drawn from a study of immune characterization of retroperitoneal liposarcoma. MiXCR was run by TCRdb on the PCR reads, yielding one entry per CDR3 protein. The sample includes roughly 10,000 distinct CDR3 sequences, around a quarter seen only once; the top ten take about 8.2%. The V gene lost 5 bases and the J gene lost 0 bases, with 5 bases spanning the gap. CDR1 and CDR2 (germline): SGHAT, FQNNGV. This CDR3 has 13 residues. This clonotype was seen a single time. The V gene is TRBV11-2, the J gene TRBJ1-3; D gene uncertain. The receptor was isolated from a male donor with retroperitoneal liposarcoma. The sequenced sample was tumor tissue. CDR3 nucleotides: TGTGCCAGCAGCCCCTTCTCTGGAAACACCATATATTTT. It yields the protein CASSPFSGNTIYF. The whole variable domain, remainder taken from reference TRBV11-2 and TRBJ1-3, is EAGVAQSPRYKIIEKRQSVAFWCNPISGHATLYWYQQILGQGPKLLIQFQNNGVVDDSQLPKDRFSAERLKGVDSTLKIQPAKLEDSAVYLCASSPFSGNTIYFGEGSWLTVV.